The clone carrying this TCR beta chain was picked up a small number of times. The target antigen is unknown. The sample comes from a study of blood T cells in healthy people across ages. Study findings and constraints: Relative to aged donors, long-lived donors carried more naive CD4+ cells and displayed higher diversity. Researchers deemed the diversity estimates from one million T cells underestimates. Per million T cells, TCR beta diversity dropped roughly linearly as age increased.

V lost 6 bases, J lost 6 bases, and 10 bases stayed unmatched. This CDR3 spans 16 amino acids. Primers used in a second PCR of about 6 to 11 cycles were a sample-barcoded 5' primer and a J-beta primer mix. TCRdb called the 5' RACE reads again in MiXCR, with one record for every CDR3 protein. This table holds some 1.7 million distinct CDR3 sequences, over 25% found once. Sequences were obtained from blood. The origin of this receptor is a woman in her 30s in good health. The genes are TRBV12-3 or TRBV12-4 and TRBJ2-1; 11 nucleotides align to TRBD2. CDR3 sequence: CASSDTRTSGPNEQFF. CDR3 DNA: TGTGCCAGCAGCGACACACGGACTAGCGGGCCCAATGAGCAGTTCTTC.